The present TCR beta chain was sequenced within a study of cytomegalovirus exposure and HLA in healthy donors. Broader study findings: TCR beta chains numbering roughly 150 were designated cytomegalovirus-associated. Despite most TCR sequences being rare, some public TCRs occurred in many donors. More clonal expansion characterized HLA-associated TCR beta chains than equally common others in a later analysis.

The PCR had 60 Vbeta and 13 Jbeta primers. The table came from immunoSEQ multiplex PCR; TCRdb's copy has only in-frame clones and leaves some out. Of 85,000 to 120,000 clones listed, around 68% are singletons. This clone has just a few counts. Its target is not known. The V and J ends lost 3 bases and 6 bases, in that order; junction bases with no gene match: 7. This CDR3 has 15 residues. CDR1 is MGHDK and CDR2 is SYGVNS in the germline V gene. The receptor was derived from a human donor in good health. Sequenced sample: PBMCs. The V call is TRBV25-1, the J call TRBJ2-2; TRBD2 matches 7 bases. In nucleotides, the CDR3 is TGTGCCAGCAGTGACCATAGGACTAGTCCCGGGGAGCTGTTTTTT. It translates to CASSDHRTSPGELFF.